The TCR beta chain described here comes from a study of prognosis after radiotherapy for stage I lung cancer. Study-level information: Stage I non-small cell lung cancer patients were enrolled in Nanjing, China. This enrollment took place between 2018 and January 2019. In total, fewer than 15 men and over five women took part as patients, aged 53 to 84 with a median of about 70 years. A handful of patients developed post-radiotherapy distant metastases at median around seven months; roughly 14 had no significant progression.

The sample holds many counts of this clonotype. Researchers took around 6 milliliters of peripheral blood at each of two time points. Trimming took 5 bases from V and 1 from J, leaving 17 bases between them. CDR3 length: 16 amino acids. Per germline, CDR1 SGHAT and CDR2 FQDESV (reference sequence). The authors amplified TCR beta CDR3 from genomic DNA using two-round multiplex PCR. Primers (each specific to one TRBV or TRBJ gene) were used in first-round PCR. TCRdb fed the multiplex PCR reads into MiXCR, producing one record per CDR3 protein. In the table there are some 17,000 distinct CDR3 sequences, about 40% of which are singletons.

The TCR was taken from a donor at least 50 years old with non-small cell lung cancer. This chain connects TRBV11-1 to TRBJ1-1; D uncertain. Here the sequenced sample was PBMCs, taken before or after stereotactic body radiation therapy (not recorded which). CDR3 amino acids: CASSRYSSRGNTEAFF. CDR3 coding DNA: TGTGCCAGCAGCCGCTACTCCAGTCGGGGGAACACTGAAGCTTTCTTT. The full variable domain, completed using reference TRBV11-1 and TRBJ1-1, is EAEVAQSPRYKITEKSQAVAFWCDPISGHATLYWYRQILGQGPELLVQFQDESVVDDSQLPKDRFSAERLKGVDSTLKIQPAELGDSAMYLCASSRYSSRGNTEAFFGQGTRLTVV.